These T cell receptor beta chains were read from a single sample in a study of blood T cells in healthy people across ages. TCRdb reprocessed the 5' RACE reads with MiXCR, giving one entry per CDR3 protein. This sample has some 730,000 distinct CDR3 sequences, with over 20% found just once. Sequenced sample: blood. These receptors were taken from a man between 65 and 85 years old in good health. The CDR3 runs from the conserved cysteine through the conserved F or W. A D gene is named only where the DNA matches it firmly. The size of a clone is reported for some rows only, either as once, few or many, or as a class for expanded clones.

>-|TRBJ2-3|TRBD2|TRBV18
TGTGCCAGCTCACCAGGAATAGCGGGAGCTGGCGATACGCAGTATTTT
CASSPGIAGAGDTQYF
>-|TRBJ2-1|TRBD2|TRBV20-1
TGCAGTGCTAGGACCAGCGGGGGGGCCCTAAATGAGCAGTTCTTC
CSARTSGGALNEQFF
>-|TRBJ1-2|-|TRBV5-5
TGTGCCAGCAGCTTGGTGGACAGCGGGTATGGCTACACCTTC
CASSLVDSGYGYTF
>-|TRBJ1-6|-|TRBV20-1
TGCAGTGCTAGGCCAGGACAGCTTAATTCACCCCTCCACTTT
CSARPGQLNSPLHF
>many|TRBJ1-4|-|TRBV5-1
TGCGCCAGCAGCTTCGGTCAGGCCAATGAAAAACTGTTTTTT
CASSFGQANEKLFF
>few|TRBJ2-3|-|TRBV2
TGTGCCAGCAGCAAACAGGGGACTAGCACAGATACGCAGTATTTT
CASSKQGTSTDTQYF
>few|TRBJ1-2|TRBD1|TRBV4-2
TGTGCCAGCAGCCAAGATTCGAACAGCCAGGGGGACTATGGCTACACCTTC
CASSQDSNSQGDYGYTF
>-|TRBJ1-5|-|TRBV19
TGTGCCAGTAGTATTGTGGACCAGCCCCAGCATTTT
CASSIVDQPQHF
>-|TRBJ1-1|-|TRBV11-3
TGTGCCAGCAGCCCCTCAACAGGGAAAGCTTTCTTT
CASSPSTGKAFF
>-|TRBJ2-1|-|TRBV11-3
TGTGCCAGCAGCTTAGTCCGGTTAGCGGACAATGAGCAGTTCTTC
CASSLVRLADNEQFF
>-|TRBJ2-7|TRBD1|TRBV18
TGTGCCAGCTCATCCGACAGGGCGGATGAGCAGTACTTC
CASSSDRADEQYF
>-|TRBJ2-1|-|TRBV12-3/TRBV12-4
TGTGCCAGCAGTTTAGGTCGGGACATCCACAATGAGCAGTTCTTC
CASSLGRDIHNEQFF
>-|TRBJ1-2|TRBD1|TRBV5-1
TGCGCCAGCAGCTTTACAGGGGGCAATGGCTACACCTTC
CASSFTGGNGYTF
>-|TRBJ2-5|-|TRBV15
TGTGCCACCAGCGGAATGGCGGAGACCCAGTACTTC
CATSGMAETQYF
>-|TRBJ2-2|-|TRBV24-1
TGTGCCACCGTTTCAGCCCGCACCGGGGAGCTGTTTTTT
CATVSARTGELFF
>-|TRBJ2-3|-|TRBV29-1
TGCAGCGTTGATACAGGGAGCACAGATACGCAGTATTTT
CSVDTGSTDTQYF
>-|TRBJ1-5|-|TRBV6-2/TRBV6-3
TGTGCCAGCAGTTACTCCCGGGGCCCCCGGCATTTT
CASSYSRGPRHF
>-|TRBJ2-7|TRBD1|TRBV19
TGTGCCAGAAAAAAGAGACAGGGTAACTACGAGCAGTACTTC
CARKKRQGNYEQYF
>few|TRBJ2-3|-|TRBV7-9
TGTGCCACCCTCGGAGCGGGTTCAGATACGCAGTATTTT
CATLGAGSDTQYF
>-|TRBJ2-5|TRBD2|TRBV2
TGTGCCAGCATGGCGGGGGTCCAAGAGACCCAGTACTTC
CASMAGVQETQYF
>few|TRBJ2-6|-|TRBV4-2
TGTGCCAGCAGCCAAGTAACAGTCTCTGGGGCCAACGTCCTGACTTTC
CASSQVTVSGANVLTF
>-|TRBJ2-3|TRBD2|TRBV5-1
TGCGCCAGCAGTTCTATAGCGGGAGGTGGACAATTT
CASSSIAGGGQF
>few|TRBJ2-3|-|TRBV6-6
TGTGCCAGCAGTTCAAACGACAGGATTTTAGCAGATACGCAGTATTTT
CASSSNDRILADTQYF